These T cell receptor beta chains were read from a single sample in a study of blood T cells in healthy people across ages. TCRdb ran MiXCR on the 5' RACE reads and lists one entry per CDR3 protein. Among a few hundred thousand distinct CDR3 sequences listed, 25% to 35% were seen once. The same sample was also used in a study of T cells of mothers and their children.

The sequencing sample was made of blood. Receptors originate from a boy aged 2 to 10 in good health. Both conserved end residues are part of each CDR3. Fields, in order: J gene, V gene, D gene, clone size, CDR3 DNA, CDR3 protein. D genes are given only for firm matches. The size field is filled for only some rows; it gives once, few, many or a size class.

J gene: TRBJ2-7
V gene: TRBV29-1
D gene: NA
clone size: few
CDR3 DNA: TGCAGCGTTGTGAACAGGACGACCGAGCAGTACTTC
CDR3 protein: CSVVNRTTEQYF

J gene: TRBJ2-1
V gene: TRBV7-9
D gene: NA
clone size: NA
CDR3 DNA: TGTGCCAGCAGCTGGGACGGCGATGAGCAGTTCTTC
CDR3 protein: CASSWDGDEQFF

J gene: TRBJ1-6
V gene: TRBV30
D gene: TRBD1
clone size: NA
CDR3 DNA: TGTGCCTGGATCCGGGACAGGGGTAATTCACCCCTCCACTTT
CDR3 protein: CAWIRDRGNSPLHF

J gene: TRBJ2-2
V gene: TRBV4-3
D gene: NA
clone size: few
CDR3 DNA: TGCGCCAGCGCGGGCAGGCAGACGAACACCGGGGAGCTGTTTTTT
CDR3 protein: CASAGRQTNTGELFF

J gene: TRBJ2-7
V gene: TRBV5-1
D gene: NA
clone size: NA
CDR3 DNA: TGCGCCAGCAGCTTATTGGGAACAGGGCCCCACGAGCAGTACTTC
CDR3 protein: CASSLLGTGPHEQYF

J gene: TRBJ2-5
V gene: TRBV20-1
D gene: TRBD2
clone size: NA
CDR3 DNA: TGCAGTGCTAGGAGAGCGGGAGTGGCAGAGACCCAGTACTTC
CDR3 protein: CSARRAGVAETQYF

J gene: TRBJ2-3
V gene: TRBV5-1
D gene: TRBD2
clone size: few
CDR3 DNA: TGCGCCAGCAGCTTGACTAGCGGGGACACAGATACGCAGTATTTT
CDR3 protein: CASSLTSGDTDTQYF

J gene: TRBJ2-5
V gene: TRBV20-1
D gene: NA
clone size: few
CDR3 DNA: TGCAGTGCTAGATCCTCACGGGAGTACTTC
CDR3 protein: CSARSSREYF

J gene: TRBJ1-2
V gene: TRBV6-1
D gene: NA
clone size: NA
CDR3 DNA: TGTGCTTTTCGACGGGACTCCTATGGCTACACCTTC
CDR3 protein: CAFRRDSYGYTF

J gene: TRBJ1-4
V gene: TRBV5-1
D gene: NA
clone size: few
CDR3 DNA: TGCGCCAGCAGCCCGGGGCGGGATGAAAAACTGTTTTTT
CDR3 protein: CASSPGRDEKLFF

J gene: TRBJ2-5
V gene: TRBV7-8
D gene: NA
clone size: few
CDR3 DNA: TGTGCCAGCAGCCCTAGCAGAACGCCCGGGCGAGAGACCCAGTACTTC
CDR3 protein: CASSPSRTPGRETQYF